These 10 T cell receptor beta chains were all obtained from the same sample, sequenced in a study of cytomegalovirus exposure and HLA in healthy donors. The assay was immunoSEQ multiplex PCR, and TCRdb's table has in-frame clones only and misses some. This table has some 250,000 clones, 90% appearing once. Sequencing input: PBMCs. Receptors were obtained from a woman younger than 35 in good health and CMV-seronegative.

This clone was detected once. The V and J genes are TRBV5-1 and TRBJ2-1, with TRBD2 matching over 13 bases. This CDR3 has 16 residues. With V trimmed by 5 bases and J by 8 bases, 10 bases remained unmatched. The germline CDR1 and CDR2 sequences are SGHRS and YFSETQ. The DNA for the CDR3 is TGCGCCAGCAGAGGACTAGCGGGGGTGTTTGTGGATGAGCAGTTCTTC. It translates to CASRGLAGVFVDEQFF.

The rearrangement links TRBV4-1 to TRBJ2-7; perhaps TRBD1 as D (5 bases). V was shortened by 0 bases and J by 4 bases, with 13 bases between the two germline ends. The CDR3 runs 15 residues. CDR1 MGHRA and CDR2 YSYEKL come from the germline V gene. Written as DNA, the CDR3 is TGCGCCAGCAGCCAAGATCCCCGAGACAGATACGAGCAGTACTTC. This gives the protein CASSQDPRDRYEQYF.

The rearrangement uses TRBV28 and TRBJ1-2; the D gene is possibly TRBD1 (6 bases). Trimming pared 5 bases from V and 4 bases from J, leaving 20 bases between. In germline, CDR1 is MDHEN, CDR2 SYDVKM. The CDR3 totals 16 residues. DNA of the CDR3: TGTGCCAGCAGTACTACCCCCTCTACAGGGACCTATGGCTACACCTTC. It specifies CASSTTPSTGTYGYTF.

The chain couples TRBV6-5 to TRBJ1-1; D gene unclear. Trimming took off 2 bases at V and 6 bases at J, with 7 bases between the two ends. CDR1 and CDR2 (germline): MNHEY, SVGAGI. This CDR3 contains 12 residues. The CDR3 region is CASSYSGAEAFF. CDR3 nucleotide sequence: TGTGCCAGCAGTTACAGCGGGGCTGAAGCTTTCTTT.

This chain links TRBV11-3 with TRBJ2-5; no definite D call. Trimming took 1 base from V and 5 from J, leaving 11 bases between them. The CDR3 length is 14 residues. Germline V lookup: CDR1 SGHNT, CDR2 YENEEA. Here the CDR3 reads CASSLVYGLETQYF. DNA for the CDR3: TGTGCCAGCAGCTTAGTTTACGGTTTGGAGACCCAGTACTTC.

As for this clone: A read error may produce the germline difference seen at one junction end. The CDR3 coding sequence is TGCGCCAGCAGTCGATACGGAGGAAGTTTC. Its protein is CASSRYGGSF. The rearrangement links TRBV23-1 to TRBJ1-2; the D is unclear. TRBV23-1 counts as an open reading frame of uncertain function. The CDR3 loop spans 10 amino acids.

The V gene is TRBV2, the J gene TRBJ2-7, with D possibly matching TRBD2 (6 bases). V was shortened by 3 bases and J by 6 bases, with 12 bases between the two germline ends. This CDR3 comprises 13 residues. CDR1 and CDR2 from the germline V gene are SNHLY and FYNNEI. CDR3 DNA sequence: TGTGCCAGCAGTGAGGAGGGTCACCTCGAGCAGTACGTC. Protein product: CASSEEGHLEQYV.

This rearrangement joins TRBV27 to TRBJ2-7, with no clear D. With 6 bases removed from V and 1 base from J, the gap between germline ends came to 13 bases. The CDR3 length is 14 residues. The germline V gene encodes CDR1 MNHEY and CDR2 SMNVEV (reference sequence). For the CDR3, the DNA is TGTGCCAGCAGACCGACACCTCTTTCCTACGAGCAGTACGTC. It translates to CASRPTPLSYEQYV.

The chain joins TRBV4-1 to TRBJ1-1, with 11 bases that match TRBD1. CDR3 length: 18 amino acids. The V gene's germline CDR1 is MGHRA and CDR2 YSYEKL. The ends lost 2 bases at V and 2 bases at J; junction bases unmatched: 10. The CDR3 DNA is TGCGCCAGCAGCCAATTACCGGGACAGGGGGGTATAAACACTGAAGCTTTCTTT. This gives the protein CASSQLPGQGGINTEAFF.

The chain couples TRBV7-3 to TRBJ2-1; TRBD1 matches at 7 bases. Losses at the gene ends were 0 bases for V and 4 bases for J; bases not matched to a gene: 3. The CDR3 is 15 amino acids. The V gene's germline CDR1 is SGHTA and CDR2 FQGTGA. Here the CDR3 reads CASSLTRDRYNEQFF. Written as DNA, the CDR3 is TGTGCCAGCAGCTTAACCCGGGACAGATACAATGAGCAGTTCTTC.